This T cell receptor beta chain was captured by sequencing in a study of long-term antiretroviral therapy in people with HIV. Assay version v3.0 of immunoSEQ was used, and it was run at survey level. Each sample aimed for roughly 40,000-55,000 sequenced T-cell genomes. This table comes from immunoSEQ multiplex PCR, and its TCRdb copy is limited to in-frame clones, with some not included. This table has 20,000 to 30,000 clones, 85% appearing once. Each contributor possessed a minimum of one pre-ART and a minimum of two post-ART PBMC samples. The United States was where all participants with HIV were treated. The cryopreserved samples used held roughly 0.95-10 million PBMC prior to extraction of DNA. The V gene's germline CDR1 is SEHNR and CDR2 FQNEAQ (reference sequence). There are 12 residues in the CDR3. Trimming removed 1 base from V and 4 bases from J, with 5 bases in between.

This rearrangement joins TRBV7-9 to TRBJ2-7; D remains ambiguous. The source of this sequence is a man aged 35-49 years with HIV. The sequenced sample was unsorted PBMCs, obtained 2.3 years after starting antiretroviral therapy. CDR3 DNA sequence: TGTGCCAGCAGCTTAGTTGAGTACGAGCAGTACTTC. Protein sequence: CASSLVEYEQYF.